This T cell receptor beta chain came from a study of shared clonotypes between healthy human individuals. Overall study results and limits: Researchers sampled only blood; tissue repertoires likely differ. The study's rarefaction showed incomplete sorted-subset sequencing despite large depth.

Comments on this clone: Antigen unknown.

TCRdb's table, derived via immunoSEQ multiplex PCR, lists solely in-frame clones and lacks some. The table lists some 2.4 million clones, roughly 93% of them singletons. CDR3 length equals 13 residues. Germline values: CDR1 MNHEY, CDR2 SMNVEV (reference sequence). The V and J ends lost 7 bases and 6 bases respectively, with 13 bases between them. Memory CD4+ cells were the fraction left after CD45RA+ naive selection. The clonotype comes from a man between 18 and 29 years old in good health. Some clones in this sample may be carry-over from other donors' samples. The source material was naive CD4+ T cells from PBMCs. Subset of the sample: CD45RA+ positively selected. The chain couples TRBV27 to TRBJ2-1; D remains unclear. The CDR3 loop reads CASKSHLFNEQFF. In nucleotides, the CDR3 is TGTGCCAGCAAATCCCATCTGTTCAATGAGCAGTTCTTC.